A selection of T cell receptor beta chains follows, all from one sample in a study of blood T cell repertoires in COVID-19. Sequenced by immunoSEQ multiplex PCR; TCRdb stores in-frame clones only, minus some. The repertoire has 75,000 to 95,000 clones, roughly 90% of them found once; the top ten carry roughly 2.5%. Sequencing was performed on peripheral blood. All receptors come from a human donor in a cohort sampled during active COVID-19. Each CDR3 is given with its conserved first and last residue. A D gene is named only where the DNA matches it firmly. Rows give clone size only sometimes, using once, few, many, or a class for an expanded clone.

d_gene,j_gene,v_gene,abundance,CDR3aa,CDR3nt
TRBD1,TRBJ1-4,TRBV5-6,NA,CASSSGTGFATNEKLFF,TGTGCCAGCAGCTCCGGGACAGGATTTGCAACTAATGAAAAACTGTTTTTT
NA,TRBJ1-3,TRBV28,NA,CASSVRAGMRRTIYF,TGTGCCAGCAGTGTAAGGGCAGGGATGAGGCGTACCATATATTTT
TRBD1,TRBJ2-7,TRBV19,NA,CASSPGDRGTFGQYF,TGTGCCAGTAGTCCGGGGGACAGGGGAACTTTCGGGCAGTACTTC
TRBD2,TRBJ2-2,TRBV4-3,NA,CASSQPGRGGGTGELFF,TGCGCCAGCAGCCAACCCGGCCGGGGGGGAGGGACCGGGGAGCTGTTTTTT
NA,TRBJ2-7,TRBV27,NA,CASSVASASEQYF,TGTGCCAGCAGTGTAGCCTCAGCGAGCGAGCAGTACTTC
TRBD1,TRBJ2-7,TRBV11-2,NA,CASSLDRGVVYEQYF,TGTGCCAGCAGCTTGGACAGGGGTGTCGTCTACGAGCAGTACTTC
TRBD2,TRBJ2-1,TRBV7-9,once,CASALAGPSSYNEQFF,TGTGCCAGCGCCCTAGCGGGACCGAGCTCCTACAATGAGCAGTTCTTC
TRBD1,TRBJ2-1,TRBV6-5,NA,CASSRQGINEQFF,TGTGCCAGCAGTAGACAGGGGATCAATGAGCAGTTCTTC
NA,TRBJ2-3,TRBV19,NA,CASSIKGLNTDTQYF,TGTGCCAGTAGTATAAAAGGACTAAACACAGATACGCAGTATTTT
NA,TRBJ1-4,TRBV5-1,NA,CASSSGFATNEKLFF,TGCGCCAGCAGCTCGGGATTTGCAACTAATGAAAAACTGTTTTTT
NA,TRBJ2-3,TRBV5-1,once,CASSLERGSSTDTQYF,TGCGCCAGCAGCTTAGAGAGGGGGTCTAGCACAGATACGCAGTATTTT
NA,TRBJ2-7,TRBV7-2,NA,CASGLSGSEQYF,TGTGCCAGCGGCCTCTCGGGGAGCGAGCAGTACTTC
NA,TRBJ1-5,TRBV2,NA,CASTLTWGGNQPQHF,TGTGCCAGCACCCTCACATGGGGGGGGAATCAGCCCCAGCATTTT
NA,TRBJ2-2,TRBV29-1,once,CSVDSHNTGELFF,TGCAGCGTTGATAGCCACAACACCGGGGAGCTGTTTTTT
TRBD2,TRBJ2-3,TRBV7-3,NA,CASSPGLAETDTQYF,TGTGCCAGCAGCCCGGGACTAGCGGAAACGGATACGCAGTATTTT
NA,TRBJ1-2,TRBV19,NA,CASSMGLTGLFYGYTF,TGTGCCAGTAGTATGGGCCTGACAGGACTCTTTTATGGCTACACCTTC
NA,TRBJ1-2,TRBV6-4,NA,CASSDSRDFEHSYGYTF,TGTGCCAGCAGTGACTCGCGGGATTTTGAGCACTCCTATGGCTACACCTTC
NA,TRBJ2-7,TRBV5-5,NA,CASSLGQGLGYEQYF,TGTGCCAGCAGCTTGGGGCAGGGGCTGGGGTACGAGCAGTACTTC
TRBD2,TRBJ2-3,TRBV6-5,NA,CASGGRGETDTQYF,TGTGCCAGCGGCGGGAGAGGAGAGACAGATACGCAGTATTTT
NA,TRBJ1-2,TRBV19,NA,CASREADYGYTF,TGTGCCAGTAGGGAGGCTGACTATGGCTACACCTTC
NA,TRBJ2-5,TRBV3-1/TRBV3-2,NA,CASSQYRDQETQYF,TGTGCCAGCAGCCAATACCGGGACCAAGAGACCCAGTACTTC
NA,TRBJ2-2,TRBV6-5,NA,CASRTDREPGELFF,TGTGCCAGCAGGACCGATAGGGAGCCCGGGGAGCTGTTTTTT
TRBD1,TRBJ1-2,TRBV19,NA,CASSIDVPGQGSGGYTF,TGTGCCAGTAGTATAGACGTCCCGGGACAGGGGAGTGGTGGCTACACCTTC
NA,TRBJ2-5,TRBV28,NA,CASSLPRSGRETQYF,TGTGCCAGCAGTTTACCCCGGAGCGGACGGGAGACCCAGTACTTC